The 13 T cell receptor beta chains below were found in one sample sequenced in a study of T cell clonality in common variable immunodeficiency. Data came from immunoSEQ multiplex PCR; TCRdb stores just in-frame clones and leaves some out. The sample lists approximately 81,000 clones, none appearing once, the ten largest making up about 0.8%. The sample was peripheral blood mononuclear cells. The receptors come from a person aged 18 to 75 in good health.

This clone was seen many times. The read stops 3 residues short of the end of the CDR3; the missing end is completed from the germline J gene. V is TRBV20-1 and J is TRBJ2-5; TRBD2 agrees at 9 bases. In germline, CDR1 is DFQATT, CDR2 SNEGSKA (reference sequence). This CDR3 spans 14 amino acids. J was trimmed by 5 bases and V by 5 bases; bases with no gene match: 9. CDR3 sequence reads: CSAGPGLAYETQYF. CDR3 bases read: TGCAGTGCTGGCCCGGGACTAGCATATGAGACC.

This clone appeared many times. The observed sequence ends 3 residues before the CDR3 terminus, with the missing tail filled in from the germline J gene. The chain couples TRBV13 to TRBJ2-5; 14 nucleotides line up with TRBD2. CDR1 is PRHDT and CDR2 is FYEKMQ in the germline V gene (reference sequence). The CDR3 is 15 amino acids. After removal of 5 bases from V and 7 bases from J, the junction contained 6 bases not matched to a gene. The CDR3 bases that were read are TGTGCCAGCAGCCCCCGACTAGCGGGAGGGCCGACC. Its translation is CASSPRLAGGPT. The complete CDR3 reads CASSPRLAGGPTQYF.

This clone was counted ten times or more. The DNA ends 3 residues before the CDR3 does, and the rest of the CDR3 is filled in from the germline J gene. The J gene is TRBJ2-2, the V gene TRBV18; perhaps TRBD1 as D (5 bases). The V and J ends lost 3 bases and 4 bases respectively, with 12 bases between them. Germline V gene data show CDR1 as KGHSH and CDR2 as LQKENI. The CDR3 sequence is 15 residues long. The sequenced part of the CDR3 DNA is TGTGCCAGCTCACCCCCAGGGTTCGTCACCGGGGAG. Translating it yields CASSPPGFVTGE. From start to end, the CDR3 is CASSPPGFVTGELFF.

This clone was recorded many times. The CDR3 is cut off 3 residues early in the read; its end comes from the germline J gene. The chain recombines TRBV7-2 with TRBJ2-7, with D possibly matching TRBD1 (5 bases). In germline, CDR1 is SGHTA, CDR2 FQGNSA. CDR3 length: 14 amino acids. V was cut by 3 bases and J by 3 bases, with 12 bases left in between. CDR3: CASSFTQGYYEQYF. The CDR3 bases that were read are TGTGCCAGCAGCTTCACTCAGGGATACTACGAG.

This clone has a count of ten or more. The covered CDR3 bases are TGTGCCAGCAGTCCCCAGGTGGGAGGGGGTGCGCCC. This encodes CASSPQVGGGAP. The whole CDR3 protein is CASSPQVGGGAPQHF. The rearrangement links TRBV28 to TRBJ1-5; possible D gene TRBD1, 6 bases. The sequenced fragment ends 3 residues before the CDR3 boundary, so the rest is inferred from the germline J gene. Trimming left V 5 bases short and J 9 bases short, with 20 bases between. Germline-derived CDR1 and CDR2 are MDHEN and SYDVKM. This CDR3 has 15 residues.

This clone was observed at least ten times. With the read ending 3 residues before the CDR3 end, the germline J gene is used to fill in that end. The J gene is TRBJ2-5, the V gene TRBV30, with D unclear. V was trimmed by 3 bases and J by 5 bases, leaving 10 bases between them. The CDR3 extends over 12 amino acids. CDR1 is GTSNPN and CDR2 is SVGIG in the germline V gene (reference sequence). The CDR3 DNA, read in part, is TGTGCCTGGAGCGTCGGTTTTGAGACC. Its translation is CAWSVGFET. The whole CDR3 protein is CAWSVGFETQYF.

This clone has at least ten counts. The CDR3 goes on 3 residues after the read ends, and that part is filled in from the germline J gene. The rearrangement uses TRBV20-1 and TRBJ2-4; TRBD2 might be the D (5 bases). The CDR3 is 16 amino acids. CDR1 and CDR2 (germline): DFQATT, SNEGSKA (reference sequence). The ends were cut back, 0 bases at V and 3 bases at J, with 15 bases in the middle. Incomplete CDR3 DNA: TGCAGTGCTAGAGAGATGGGCTTCGGGGACAAAAACATT. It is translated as CSAREMGFGDKNI. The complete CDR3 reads CSAREMGFGDKNIQYF.

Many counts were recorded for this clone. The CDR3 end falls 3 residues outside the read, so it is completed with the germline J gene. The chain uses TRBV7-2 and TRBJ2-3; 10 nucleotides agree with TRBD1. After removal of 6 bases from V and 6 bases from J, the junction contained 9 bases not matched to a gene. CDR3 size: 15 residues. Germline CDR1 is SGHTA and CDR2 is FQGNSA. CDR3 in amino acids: CASSRSGQGGDTQYF. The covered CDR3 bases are TGTGCCAGCAGTCGATCTGGACAGGGGGGGGATACG.

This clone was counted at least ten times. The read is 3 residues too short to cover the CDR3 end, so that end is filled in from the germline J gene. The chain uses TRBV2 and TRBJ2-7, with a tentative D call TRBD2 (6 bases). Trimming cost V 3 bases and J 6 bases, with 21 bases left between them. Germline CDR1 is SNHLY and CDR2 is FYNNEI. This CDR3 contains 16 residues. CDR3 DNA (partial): TGTGCCAGCAGTGACGTCGGACTGCTTGGCGGGGTCGAG. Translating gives CASSDVGLLGGVE. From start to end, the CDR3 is CASSDVGLLGGVEQYF.

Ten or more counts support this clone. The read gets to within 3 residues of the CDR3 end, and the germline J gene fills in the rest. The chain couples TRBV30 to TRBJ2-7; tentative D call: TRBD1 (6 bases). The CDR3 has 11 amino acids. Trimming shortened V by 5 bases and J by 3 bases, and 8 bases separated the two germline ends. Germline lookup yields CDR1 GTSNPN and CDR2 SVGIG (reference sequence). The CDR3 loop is CAWGDNYEQYF. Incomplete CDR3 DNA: TGTGCCTGGGGGGACAACTACGAG.

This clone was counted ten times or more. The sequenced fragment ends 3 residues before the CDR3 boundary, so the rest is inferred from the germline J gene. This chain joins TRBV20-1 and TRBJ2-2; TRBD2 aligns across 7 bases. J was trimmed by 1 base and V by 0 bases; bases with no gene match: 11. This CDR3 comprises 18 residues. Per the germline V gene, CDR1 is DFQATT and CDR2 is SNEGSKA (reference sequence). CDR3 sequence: CSARDISGTTQNTGELFF. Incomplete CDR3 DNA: TGCAGTGCTAGAGACATATCTGGGACTACCCAGAACACCGGGGAG.

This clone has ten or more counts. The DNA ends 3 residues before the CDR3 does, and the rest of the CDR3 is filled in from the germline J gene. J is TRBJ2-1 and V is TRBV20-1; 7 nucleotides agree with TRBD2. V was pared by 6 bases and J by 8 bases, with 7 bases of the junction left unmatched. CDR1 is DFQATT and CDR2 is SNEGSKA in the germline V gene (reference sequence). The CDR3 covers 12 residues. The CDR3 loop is CSASRLADEQFF. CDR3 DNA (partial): TGCAGTGCGTCCAGACTAGCCGATGAG.

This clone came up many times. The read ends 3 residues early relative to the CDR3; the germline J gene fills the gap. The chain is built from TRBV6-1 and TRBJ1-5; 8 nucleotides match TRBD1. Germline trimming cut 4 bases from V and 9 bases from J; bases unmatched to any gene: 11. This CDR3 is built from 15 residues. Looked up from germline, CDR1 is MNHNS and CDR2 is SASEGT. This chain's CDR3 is CASSGGPGGKWPQHF. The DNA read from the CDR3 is TGTGCCAGCAGTGGCGGGCCAGGGGGCAAGTGGCCC.